This T cell receptor beta chain was obtained from a study of somatic mutations in cytotoxic T cells in rheumatoid arthritis. Notes on the study in general: The modest underrepresentation of TRBV07 observed in rheumatoid arthritis patients was not subjected to multiple-comparison adjustment. There was no significant difference in CD8+ T-cell clonality between rheumatoid arthritis patients and age-matched healthy controls.

V gave up 4 bases and J gave up 4 bases, with 11 bases separating them. The CDR3 loop spans 14 amino acids. The V gene's germline CDR1 is MNHEY and CDR2 SMNVEV (reference sequence). The table lists this clone with a count of one. Its antigen is undetermined. TCRdb keeps only in-frame clones here, not all; method: immunoSEQ multiplex PCR. The sample has 15,000 to 20,000 clones, around 67% seen once. V gene TRBV27 combines with J gene TRBJ1-3; no definite D call. Sequenced: CD8+ T cells sorted from blood. This sequence was found in an older woman in good health. The CDR3 DNA sequence: TGTGCCAGCAGTTACACTCCTCGAGGAAACACCATATATTTT. Protein: CASSYTPRGNTIYF.